The present TCR beta chain was sequenced within a study of CD8 T cells in ankylosing spondylitis. Notes on the study in general: Clones linked to disease were reported to show significant enrichment in matched ankylosing spondylitis synovial fluid. Reactive arthritis synovial fluid and blood were previously reported to contain some motif variants.

This clonotype was seen ten or more times. Its antigen remains unidentified. V dropped 5 bases and J dropped 5 bases, with 15 bases sitting between them. Germline lookup yields CDR1 SQVTM and CDR2 ANQGSEA. CDR3 size: 13 residues. Libraries of TCR beta came from quantitative 5'-RACE with molecular barcodes. Each CDR3 protein is one row after TCRdb ran MiXCR on the 5' RACE reads. The repertoire holds about 200,000 distinct CDR3 sequences, with roughly 24% as singletons. The chain recombines TRBV29-1 with TRBJ2-5; perhaps TRBD1 as D (7 bases). Sequenced sample: blood, either unsorted or a sorted T cell fraction (not recorded which). The TCR was taken from a male donor with ankylosing spondylitis or in good health (not recorded which). The DNA of the CDR3 is TGCAGCGTTATTATGACAGGGAGGGAGACCCAGTACTTC. Protein product: CSVIMTGRETQYF. The full variable domain, its missing parts supplied by reference TRBV29-1 and TRBJ2-5, is SAVISQKPSRDICQRGTSLTIQCQVDSQVTMMFWYRQQPGQSLTLIATANQGSEATYESGFVIDKFPISRPNLTFSTLTVSNMSPEDSSIYLCSVIMTGRETQYFGPGTRLLVL.